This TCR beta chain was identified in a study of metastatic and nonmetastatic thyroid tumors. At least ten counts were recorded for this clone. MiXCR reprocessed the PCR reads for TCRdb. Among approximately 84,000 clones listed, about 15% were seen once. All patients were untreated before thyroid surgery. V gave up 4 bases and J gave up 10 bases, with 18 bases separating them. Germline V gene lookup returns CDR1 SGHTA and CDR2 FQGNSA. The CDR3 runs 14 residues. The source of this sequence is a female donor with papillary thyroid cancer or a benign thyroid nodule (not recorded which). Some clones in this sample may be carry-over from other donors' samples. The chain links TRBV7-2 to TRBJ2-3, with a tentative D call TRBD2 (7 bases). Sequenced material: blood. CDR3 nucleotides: TGTGCCAGCAGCTCCCAGCGGGGACAAAGGGCGCAGTATTTT. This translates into CASSSQRGQRAQYF.